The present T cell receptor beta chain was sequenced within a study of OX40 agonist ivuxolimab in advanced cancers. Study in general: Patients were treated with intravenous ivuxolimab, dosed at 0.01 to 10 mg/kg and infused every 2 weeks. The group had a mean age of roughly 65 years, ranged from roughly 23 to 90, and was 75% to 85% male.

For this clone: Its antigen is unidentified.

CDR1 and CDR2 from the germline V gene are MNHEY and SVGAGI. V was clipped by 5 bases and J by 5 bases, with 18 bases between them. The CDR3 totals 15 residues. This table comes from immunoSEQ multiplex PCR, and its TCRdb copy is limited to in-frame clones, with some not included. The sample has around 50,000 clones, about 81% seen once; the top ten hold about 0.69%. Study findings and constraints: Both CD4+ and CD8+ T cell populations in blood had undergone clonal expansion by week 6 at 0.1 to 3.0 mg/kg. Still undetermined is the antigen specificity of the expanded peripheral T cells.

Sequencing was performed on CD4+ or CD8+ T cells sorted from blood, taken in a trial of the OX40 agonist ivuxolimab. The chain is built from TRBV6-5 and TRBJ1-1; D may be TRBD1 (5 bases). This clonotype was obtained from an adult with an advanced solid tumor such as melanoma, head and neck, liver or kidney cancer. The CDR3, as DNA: TGTGCCAGCAGTAAGTCAGGGAAGGAGGTGACTGAAGCTTTCTTT. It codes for CASSKSGKEVTEAFF.